These 12 T cell receptor beta chains originate from one sample sequenced in a study of blood T cells in healthy people across ages. Using a J-beta primer mix together with a sample-barcoded 5' primer, a second PCR was run for about 6 to 11 cycles. TCRdb reanalysed the 5' RACE reads using MiXCR and keeps one entry per CDR3 protein. The sample gives about 1,800,000 distinct CDR3 sequences, about 28% of which show up once; 7.7% is in the top ten. Sequencing input: blood. The source is a young woman in good health.

Only a few counts were recorded for this clonotype. At one end the junction does not follow the germline gene, possibly because of a read error. The genes are TRBV7-2 and TRBJ2-1; possible D gene TRBD2, 6 bases. The germline gives CDR1 SGHTA, CDR2 FQGNSA. This CDR3 is built from 15 residues. CDR3 sequence reads: CASSMGGVTYNGQFF. In nucleotides, the CDR3 is TGTGCCAGCAGCATGGGGGGAGTCACCTACAATGGGCAGTTCTTC.

The rearrangement links TRBV11-2 to TRBJ2-3; 7 bases align to TRBD2. CDR1 SGHAT and CDR2 FQNNGV come from the germline V gene. V was pared by 2 bases and J by 4 bases, with 6 bases of the junction left unmatched. This CDR3 has 15 residues. For the CDR3, the DNA is TGTGCCAGCAGCTTAAGTACTAGCGCAGCAGATACGCAGTATTTT. Translation gives CASSLSTSAADTQYF.

The V call is TRBV2, the J call TRBJ2-3, with 9 bases aligning to TRBD2. The CDR3 covers 17 residues. J was trimmed by 0 bases and V by 6 bases; bases with no gene match: 10. Per the germline V gene, CDR1 is SNHLY and CDR2 is FYNNEI. The CDR3 DNA reads TGTGCCAGCAGCCCTAGCGGGGTGGGAACTAGCACAGATACGCAGTATTTT. It is translated as CASSPSGVGTSTDTQYF.

The V and J genes are TRBV20-1 and TRBJ1-5; D not certain. Germline V lookup: CDR1 DFQATT, CDR2 SNEGSKA (reference sequence). The CDR3 runs 16 residues. Trimming took off 0 bases at V and 0 bases at J, with 12 bases between the two ends. The DNA of the CDR3 is TGCAGTGCTAGAGATCTCACACATTATAGCAATCAGCCCCAGCATTTT. Translating gives CSARDLTHYSNQPQHF.

The V call is TRBV12-3 or TRBV12-4, the J call TRBJ2-2; D is undetermined. Between the trimmed V and J ends, which lost 8 bases and 6 bases, there was a span of 13 bases. CDR3 length: 13 amino acids. For the CDR3, the DNA is TGTGCCAGCGGCTCAGAAGTCCCCGGGGAGCTGTTTTTT. Translation gives CASGSEVPGELFF.

The chain has TRBV30 and TRBJ2-7; D assignment may be TRBD1 or TRBD2 (5 bases each). The germline V gene has CDR1 GTSNPN and CDR2 SVGIG (reference sequence). The CDR3 sequence is 13 residues long. Trimming stripped 1 base from V and 7 bases from J, with 14 bases between. The CDR3 is CAWSGGWANEQYF. The CDR3 DNA follows: TGTGCCTGGAGTGGGGGGTGGGCCAATGAGCAGTACTTC.

This clonotype showed up many times. The CDR3 DNA reads as TGTGCCAGCACCCTTGTTAAGGGGGCCGAGACCCAGTACTTC. The encoded protein is CASTLVKGAETQYF. J is TRBJ2-5 and V is TRBV6-5; 7 positions match TRBD1. Per the germline V gene, CDR1 is MNHEY and CDR2 is SVGAGI. With 7 bases clipped from V and 5 bases from J, the junction kept 10 bases outside the gene matches. CDR3 length: 14 amino acids.

The chain has TRBV4-3 and TRBJ2-5; D is perhaps TRBD1 or TRBD2 (5 bases each). Per the germline V gene, CDR1 is LGHNA and CDR2 is YSLEER. V gave up 0 bases and J gave up 2 bases, with 10 bases separating them. The CDR3 totals 15 residues. This CDR3 is CASSQDRDRQETQYF. Written as DNA, the CDR3 is TGCGCCAGCAGCCAAGATCGGGACCGACAAGAGACCCAGTACTTC.

The V and J genes are TRBV3-1 and TRBJ2-5; TRBD2 agrees at 7 bases. The V gene's germline CDR1 is LGHDT and CDR2 YNNKEL (reference sequence). The J segment lost 3 bases and the V segment lost 2 bases, leaving 6 bases of the junction unmatched. CDR3 length equals 15 residues. The CDR3, as DNA: TGTGCCAGCAGCCAATGGCTAGCGGACAAAGAGACCCAGTACTTC. Its translation: CASSQWLADKETQYF.

Comments on this clonotype: A read error may account for a junction end that differs from germline. V usage is TRBV6-5 and J usage is TRBJ1-5; 8 bases are shared with TRBD1. The length of the CDR3 is 15 residues. From germline, CDR1 is MNHEY and CDR2 SVGAGI. The CDR3 is CAGSSDRGGNQPQHF. CDR3 coding DNA: TGTGCCGGCAGCTCTGACAGGGGTGGCAATCAGCCCCAGCATTTT.

This clonotype was recorded at least ten times. J is TRBJ2-1 and V is TRBV7-8; 11 bases match TRBD2. CDR1 and CDR2 (germline): SGHVS, FQNEAQ. The CDR3 spans 15 residues. After removal of 5 bases from V and 6 bases from J, the junction contained 6 bases not matched to a gene. The CDR3: CASSPLAGGPNEQFF. CDR3 nucleotide sequence: TGTGCCAGCAGCCCTTTAGCGGGAGGGCCCAATGAGCAGTTCTTC.

The genes are TRBV11-2 and TRBJ2-1; D is uncertain. The germline V and J ends were trimmed by 3 bases and 8 bases, with 14 bases remaining between them. This CDR3 has 14 residues. Per germline, CDR1 SGHAT and CDR2 FQNNGV. The CDR3: CASSFSGPGDEQFF. The DNA for the CDR3 is TGTGCCAGCAGCTTCTCGGGCCCGGGCGATGAGCAGTTCTTC.